The 14 T cell receptor beta chains given below trace back to one sample, sequenced in a study of response to subunit inactivated influenza vaccine. TCRdb re-analysed the RT-PCR reads in MiXCR, keeping a single row per CDR3 protein. The sample includes some 570,000 distinct CDR3 sequences, 11% of them seen just once. The sample was also reused in another study, on T cells expressing NK-cell markers. That work contributes: As the method of synthesis, 5'RACE template switching with UMIs yielded TCR beta cDNA.

This specimen consisted of PBMCs from blood, obtained on the day of vaccination. The receptors derive from a man between 45 and 60 years old who received an inactivated influenza vaccine.

This clonotype occurred many times. The rearrangement links TRBV12-3 or TRBV12-4 to TRBJ2-7; D is undetermined. Trimming took 8 bases from V and 0 from J, leaving 8 bases between them. CDR3 length: 12 amino acids. In DNA form, the CDR3 reads TGTGCCAGCGCGTCCCGCTCCTACGAGCAGTACTTC. Protein: CASASRSYEQYF.

This clonotype has just a few counts. The chain links TRBV6-1 to TRBJ2-7, with D possibly being TRBD1 (6 bases). The CDR3 runs 14 residues. Trimming shortened V by 6 bases and J by 3 bases, and 15 bases separated the two germline ends. CDR1 and CDR2 (germline): MNHNS, SASEGT. The CDR3 coding sequence is TGTGCCAGCAGATCCCAGGGGTCTTTCTACGAGCAGTACTTC. It translates to CASRSQGSFYEQYF.

This chain uses TRBV12-3 or TRBV12-4 with TRBJ2-7; no firm D call. This CDR3 spans 12 amino acids. Trimming removed 8 bases at V and 0 bases at J, with 8 bases between. The CDR3 DNA reads TGTGCCAGCGGTTACGGCTCCTACGAGCAGTACTTC. It codes for CASGYGSYEQYF.

The sample holds a few counts of this clonotype. The V gene is TRBV18, the J gene TRBJ2-7; 8 bases fit TRBD2. J gave up 6 bases and V 6 bases, and 13 bases lay outside the gene matches. Germline V gene data show CDR1 as KGHSH and CDR2 as LQKENI. The CDR3 is 15 residues long. The CDR3 region has the DNA TGTGCCAGCTCGCCCTATCAAGCGGGAGCAGGCGAGCAGTACTTC. Residues: CASSPYQAGAGEQYF.

This clonotype was observed a few times. The V call is TRBV4-2, the J call TRBJ1-2; D gene unclear. The CDR3 is made up of 14 amino acids. Between the trimmed V and J ends, which lost 1 base and 0 bases, there was a span of 6 bases. The V gene's germline CDR1 is LGHNA and CDR2 YNFKEQ. DNA for the CDR3: TGTGCCAGCAGCCAAGGCGCGGCTAACTATGGCTACACCTTC. This sequence encodes CASSQGAANYGYTF.

In this sample, this clonotype turned up a few times. J is TRBJ1-2 and V is TRBV29-1; tentatively, D is TRBD1 (6 bases). Germline V lookup: CDR1 SQVTM, CDR2 ANQGSEA. V dropped 2 bases and J dropped 0 bases, with 13 bases sitting between them. There are 15 residues in the CDR3. The CDR3 region has the DNA TGCAGCGTTGAATCGGCGGGGGGCTCTAACTATGGCTACACCTTC. The encoded protein is CSVESAGGSNYGYTF.

This clonotype was counted at least ten times. The genes are TRBV4-2 and TRBJ2-1; the D call may be TRBD1 or TRBD2 (5 bases each). Trimming stripped 2 bases from V and 12 bases from J, with 17 bases between. The CDR3 is 14 amino acids. Germline loops: CDR1 LGHNA, CDR2 YNFKEQ. In DNA, the CDR3 is TGTGCCAGCAGCCAAAAGGGGAGAGGGGACGCGCAGTTCTTC. Translating it yields CASSQKGRGDAQFF.

The chain links TRBV28 to TRBJ2-7; TRBD1 matches 7 bases. Trimming at V came to 7 bases and at J to 2 bases, leaving 11 bases not matched to a gene. This CDR3 contains 15 residues. CDR1 and CDR2 from the germline V gene are MDHEN and SYDVKM. The DNA for the CDR3 is TGTGCCAGCATTTCCGGGACAGCGATTACCTACGAGCAGTACTTC. Residues: CASISGTAITYEQYF.

This clonotype was seen a few times. The J gene is TRBJ2-3, the V gene TRBV14; no definite D call. V lost 1 base to trimming and J lost 6 bases, with 8 bases between them. The CDR3 consists of 13 residues. Per the germline V gene, CDR1 is SGHDN and CDR2 is FVKESK. The CDR3 sequence: CASSQAWADTQYF. The CDR3 nucleotides read TGTGCCAGCAGCCAAGCCTGGGCGGATACGCAGTATTTT. Complete variable domain (other parts from reference TRBV14 and TRBJ2-3): EAGVTQFPSHSVIEKGQTVTLRCDPISGHDNLYWYRRVMGKEIKFLLHFVKESKQDESGMPNNRFLAERTGGTYSTLKVQPAELEDSGVYFCASSQAWADTQYFGPGTRLTVL.

This clonotype has more than one count but fewer than ten. The chain recombines TRBV29-1 with TRBJ2-2, with unresolved D. The CDR3 is made up of 13 amino acids. Looked up from germline, CDR1 is SQVTM and CDR2 is ANQGSEA. V was pared by 5 bases and J by 6 bases, with 13 bases between. The CDR3 region is CSVYLAVPGELFF. CDR3 DNA sequence: TGCAGCGTTTATTTAGCTGTACCCGGGGAGCTGTTTTTT.

This clonotype was detected ten times or more. The chain links TRBV6-2 or TRBV6-3 to TRBJ2-3, with D unclear. Per the germline V gene, CDR1 is MNHEY and CDR2 is SVGEGT. V lost 6 bases and J lost 4, with 8 bases in between. The CDR3 spans 12 residues. The CDR3 nucleotides are TGTGCCAGCAGCACCCCCCCAGATACGCAGTATTTT. Translation: CASSTPPDTQYF.

This clonotype was picked up many times. This chain uses TRBV6-5 with TRBJ1-5, with D uncertain. Deletions cut 4 bases from V and 4 bases from J, with 14 bases between. Per germline, CDR1 MNHEY and CDR2 SVGAGI. The CDR3 has 15 residues. DNA of the CDR3: TGTGCCAGCAGTTCCACCGGACGGTTAAATCAGCCCCAGCATTTT. Protein product: CASSSTGRLNQPQHF.

The rearrangement joins TRBV7-6 to TRBJ2-3; 9 nucleotides align to TRBD1. Germline CDR1 reads SGHVS; CDR2 reads FNYEAQ. The ends lost 5 bases at V and 3 bases at J; junction bases unmatched: 9. This CDR3 region has 16 residues. CDR3: CASSSGQGLPTDTQYF. The CDR3 DNA is TGTGCCAGCAGCAGCGGACAGGGGTTACCGACAGATACGCAGTATTTT. The complete variable domain, with remaining parts taken from reference TRBV7-6 and TRBJ2-3, reads GAGVSQSPRYKVTKRGQDVALRCDPISGHVSLYWYRQALGQGPEFLTYFNYEAQQDKSGLPNDRFSAERPEGSISTLTIQRTEQRDSAMYRCASSSGQGLPTDTQYFGPGTRLTVL.

This clonotype was seen only once. The chain combines TRBV30 with TRBJ1-5; D uncertain. The germline V and J ends were trimmed by 1 base and 2 bases, with 9 bases remaining between them. The V gene's germline CDR1 is GTSNPN and CDR2 SVGIG (reference sequence). This CDR3 is built from 14 residues. CDR3 DNA sequence: TGTGCCTGGAGTGAGGCGGCCGGCAATCAGCCCCAGCATTTT. Protein sequence: CAWSEAAGNQPQHF.